This TCR beta chain stems from a study of blood T cell repertoires in COVID-19. Original analysis: Using reference gene primer amplification, nucleated cell counts were estimated. Libraries were prepared by immunoSEQ multiplex PCR; TCRdb keeps only in-frame clonotypes and omits some of them. V and J calls and clone size are as listed in that table; D and trimming were resolved from the DNA. The sample has fewer than 300,000 clones, 87% seen once. CDR3 size: 14 residues. V was clipped by 4 bases and J by 2 bases, with 11 bases between them. Germline CDR1 and CDR2: SGHDN and FVKESK. As regards this clone: The sample holds other DNA sequences that translate to the same CDR3.

The clonotype comes from a woman aged 45-59 years with acute or convalescent COVID-19. This sequence joins TRBV14 and TRBJ1-1; TRBD1 might be the D (6 bases). The sample comprised peripheral blood. The CDR3 loop is CASSPAGANTEAFF. The CDR3 DNA follows: TGTGCCAGCAGCCCCGCGGGGGCTAACACTGAAGCTTTCTTT.